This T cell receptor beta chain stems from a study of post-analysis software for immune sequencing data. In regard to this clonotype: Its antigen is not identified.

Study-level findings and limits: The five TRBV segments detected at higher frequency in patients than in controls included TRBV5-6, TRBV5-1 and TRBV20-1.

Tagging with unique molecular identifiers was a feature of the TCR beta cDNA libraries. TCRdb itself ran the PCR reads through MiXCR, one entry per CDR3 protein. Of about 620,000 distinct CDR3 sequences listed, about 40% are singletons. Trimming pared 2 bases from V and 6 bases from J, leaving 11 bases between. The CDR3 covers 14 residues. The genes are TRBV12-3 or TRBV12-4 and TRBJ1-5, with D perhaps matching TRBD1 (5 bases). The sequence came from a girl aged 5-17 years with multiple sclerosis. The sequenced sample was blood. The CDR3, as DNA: TGTGCCAGCAGTTTACAGGGAATGGGTCAGCCCCAGCATTTT. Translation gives CASSLQGMGQPQHF.